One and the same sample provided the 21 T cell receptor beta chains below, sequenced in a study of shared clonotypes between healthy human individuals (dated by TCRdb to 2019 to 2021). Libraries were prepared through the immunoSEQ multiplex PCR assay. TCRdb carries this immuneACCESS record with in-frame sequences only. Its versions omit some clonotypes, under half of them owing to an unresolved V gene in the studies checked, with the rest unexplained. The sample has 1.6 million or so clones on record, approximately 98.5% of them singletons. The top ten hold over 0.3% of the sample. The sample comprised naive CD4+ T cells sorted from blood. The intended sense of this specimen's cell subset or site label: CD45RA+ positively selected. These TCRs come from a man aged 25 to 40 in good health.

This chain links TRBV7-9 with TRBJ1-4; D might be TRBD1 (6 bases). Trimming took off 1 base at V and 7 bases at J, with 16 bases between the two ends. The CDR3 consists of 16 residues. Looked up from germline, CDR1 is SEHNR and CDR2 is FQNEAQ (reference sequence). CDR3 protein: CASSLGGSGGGEKLFF. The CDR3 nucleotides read TGTGCCAGCAGCTTAGGAGGTAGCGGAGGGGGTGAAAAACTGTTTTTT.

The CDR3 region is CASRLLARGTQYF. CDR3 in DNA: TGTGCCAGCAGGTTACTAGCGCGAGGTACGCAGTATTTT. The gene calls are TRBV11-2 and TRBJ2-3; 7 positions match TRBD2. Per germline, CDR1 SGHAT and CDR2 FQNNGV. This CDR3 contains 13 residues. Trimming removed 6 bases from V and 8 bases from J; junction bases left unmatched: 8. The full variable domain, completed using reference TRBV11-2 and TRBJ2-3, is EAGVAQSPRYKIIEKRQSVAFWCNPISGHATLYWYQQILGQGPKLLIQFQNNGVVDDSQLPKDRFSAERLKGVDSTLKIQPAKLEDSAVYLCASRLLARGTQYFGPGTRLTVL.

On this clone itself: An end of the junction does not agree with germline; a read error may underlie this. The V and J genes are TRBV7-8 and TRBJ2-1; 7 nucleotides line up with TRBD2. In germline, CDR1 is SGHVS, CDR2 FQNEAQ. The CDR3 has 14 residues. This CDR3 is CASTGLVLNNEQFF. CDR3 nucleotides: TGCGCTTCAACCGGACTAGTCCTGAACAATGAGCAGTTCTTC.

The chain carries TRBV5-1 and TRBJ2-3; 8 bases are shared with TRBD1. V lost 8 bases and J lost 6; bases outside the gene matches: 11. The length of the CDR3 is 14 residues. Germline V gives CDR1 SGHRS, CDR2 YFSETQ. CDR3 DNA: TGCGCCAGTGGTGGACAGGGTAACGGTGATACGCAGTATTTT. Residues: CASGGQGNGDTQYF.

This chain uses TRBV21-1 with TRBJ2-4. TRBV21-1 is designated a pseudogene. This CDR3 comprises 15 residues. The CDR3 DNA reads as TGTGCCAGCAGCAAAGGGCCTACGGCCCAAAACATTCAGTACTTC. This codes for CASSKGPTAQNIQYF.

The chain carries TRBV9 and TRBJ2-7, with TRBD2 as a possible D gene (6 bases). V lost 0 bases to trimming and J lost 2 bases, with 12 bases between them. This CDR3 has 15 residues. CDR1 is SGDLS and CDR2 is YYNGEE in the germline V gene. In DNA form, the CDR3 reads TGTGCCAGCAGCGTAGATCCCGGGAGAACCTACGAGCAGTACTTC. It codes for CASSVDPGRTYEQYF.

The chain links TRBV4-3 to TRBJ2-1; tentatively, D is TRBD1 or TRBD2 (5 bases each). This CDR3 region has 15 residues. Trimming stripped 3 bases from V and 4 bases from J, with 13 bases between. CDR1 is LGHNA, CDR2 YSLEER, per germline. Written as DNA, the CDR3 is TGCGCCAGCAGCCAGGTAGGGGACCTTTACAATGAGCAGTTCTTC. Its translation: CASSQVGDLYNEQFF.

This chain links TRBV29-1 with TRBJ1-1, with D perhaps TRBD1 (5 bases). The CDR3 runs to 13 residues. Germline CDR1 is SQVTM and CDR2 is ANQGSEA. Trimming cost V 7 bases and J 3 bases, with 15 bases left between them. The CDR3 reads CSASGTLDTEAFF. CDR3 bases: TGCAGCGCCTCCGGGACCCTGGACACTGAAGCTTTCTTT. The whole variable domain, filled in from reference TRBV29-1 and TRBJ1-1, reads SAVISQKPSRDICQRGTSLTIQCQVDSQVTMMFWYRQQPGQSLTLIATANQGSEATYESGFVIDKFPISRPNLTFSTLTVSNMSPEDSSIYLCSASGTLDTEAFFGQGTRLTVV.

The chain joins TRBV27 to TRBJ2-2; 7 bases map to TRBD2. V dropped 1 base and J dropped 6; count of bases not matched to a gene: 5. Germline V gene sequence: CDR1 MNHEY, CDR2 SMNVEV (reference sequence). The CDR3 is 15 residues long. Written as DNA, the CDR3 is TGTGCCAGCAGTTTATGGAGCGGGAAACCCGGGGAGCTGTTTTTT. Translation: CASSLWSGKPGELFF.

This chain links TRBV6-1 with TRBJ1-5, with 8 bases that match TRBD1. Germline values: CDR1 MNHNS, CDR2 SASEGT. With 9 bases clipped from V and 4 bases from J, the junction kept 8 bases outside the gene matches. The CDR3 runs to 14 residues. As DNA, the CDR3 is TGTGCCAGTCACCAGGGGGCAGGAAATCAGCCCCAGCATTTT. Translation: CASHQGAGNQPQHF.

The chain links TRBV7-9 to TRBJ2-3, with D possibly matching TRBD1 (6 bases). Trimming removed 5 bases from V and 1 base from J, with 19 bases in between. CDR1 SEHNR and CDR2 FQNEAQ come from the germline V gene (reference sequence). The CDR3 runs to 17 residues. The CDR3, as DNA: TGTGCCAGCAGCACGACCGGGACACGGAAGGGCACAGATACGCAGTATTTT. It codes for CASSTTGTRKGTDTQYF.

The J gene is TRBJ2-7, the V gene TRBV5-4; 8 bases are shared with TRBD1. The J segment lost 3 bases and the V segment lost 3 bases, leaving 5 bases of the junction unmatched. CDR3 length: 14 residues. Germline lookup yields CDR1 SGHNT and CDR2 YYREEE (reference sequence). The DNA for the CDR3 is TGTGCCAGCAGCTCGGGACAGGCCGGCTACGAGCAGTACTTC. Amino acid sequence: CASSSGQAGYEQYF.

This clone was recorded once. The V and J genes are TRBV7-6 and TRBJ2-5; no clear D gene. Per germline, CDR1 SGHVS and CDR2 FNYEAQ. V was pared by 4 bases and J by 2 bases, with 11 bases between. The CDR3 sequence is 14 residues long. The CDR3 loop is CASSSNNLQETQYF. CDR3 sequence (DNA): TGTGCCAGCAGCTCGAACAACCTACAAGAGACCCAGTACTTC. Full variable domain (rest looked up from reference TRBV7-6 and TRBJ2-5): GAGVSQSPRYKVTKRGQDVALRCDPISGHVSLYWYRQALGQGPEFLTYFNYEAQQDKSGLPNDRFSAERPEGSISTLTIQRTEQRDSAMYRCASSSNNLQETQYFGPGTRLLVL.

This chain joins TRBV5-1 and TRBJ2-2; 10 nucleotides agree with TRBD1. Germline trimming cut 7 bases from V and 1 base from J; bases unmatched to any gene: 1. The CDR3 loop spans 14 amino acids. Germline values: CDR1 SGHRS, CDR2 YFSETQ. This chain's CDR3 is CASRTGGNTGELFF. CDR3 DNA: TGCGCCAGCCGGACAGGGGGGAACACCGGGGAGCTGTTTTTT.

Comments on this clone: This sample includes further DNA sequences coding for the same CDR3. The CDR3 region is CASSLGFPNTGELFF. Written as DNA, the CDR3 is TGCGCCAGCAGCTTGGGTTTCCCCAACACCGGGGAGCTGTTTTTT. The chain links TRBV5-1 to TRBJ2-2, with D hard to call. The V gene's germline CDR1 is SGHRS and CDR2 YFSETQ. The V end lost 0 bases, the J end lost 2 bases, and 8 bases lay between the germline ends. The CDR3 extends over 15 amino acids.

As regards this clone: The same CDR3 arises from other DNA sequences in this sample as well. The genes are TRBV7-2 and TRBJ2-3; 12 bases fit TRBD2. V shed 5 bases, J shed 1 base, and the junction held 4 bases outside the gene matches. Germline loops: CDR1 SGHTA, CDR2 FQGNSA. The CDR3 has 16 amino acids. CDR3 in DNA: TGTGCCAGCAGCCCTAGGACTAGCGGGGGCACAGATACGCAGTATTTT. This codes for CASSPRTSGGTDTQYF.

This CDR3 reads CAAHRWGQGMNTEAFF. The CDR3 region has the DNA TGTGCCGCCCATCGATGGGGACAAGGAATGAACACTGAAGCTTTCTTT. The V and J genes are TRBV5-4 and TRBJ1-1; D possibly corresponds to TRBD1 (6 bases). This CDR3 is 16 amino acids long. Trimming removed 10 bases from V and 0 bases from J, with 22 bases in between. Germline V CDR1 and CDR2: SGHNT, YYREEE (reference sequence).

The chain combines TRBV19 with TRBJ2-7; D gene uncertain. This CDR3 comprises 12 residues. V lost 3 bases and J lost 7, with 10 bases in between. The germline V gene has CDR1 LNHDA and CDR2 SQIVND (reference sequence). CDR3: CASSMSYGEQYF. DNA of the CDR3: TGTGCCAGTAGTATGTCCTACGGGGAGCAGTACTTC.

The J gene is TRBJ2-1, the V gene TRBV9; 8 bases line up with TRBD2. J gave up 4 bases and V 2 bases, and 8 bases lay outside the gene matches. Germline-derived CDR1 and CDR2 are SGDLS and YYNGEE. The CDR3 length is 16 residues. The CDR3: CASSVPSGGTYNEQFF. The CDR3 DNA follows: TGTGCCAGCAGCGTGCCCTCGGGGGGGACTTACAATGAGCAGTTCTTC.

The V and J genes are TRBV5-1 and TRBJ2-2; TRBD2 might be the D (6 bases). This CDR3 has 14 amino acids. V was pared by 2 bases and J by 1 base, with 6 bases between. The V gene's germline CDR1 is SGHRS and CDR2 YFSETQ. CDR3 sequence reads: CASSFGRNTGELFF. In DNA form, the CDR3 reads TGCGCCAGCAGCTTCGGGAGGAACACCGGGGAGCTGTTTTTT.

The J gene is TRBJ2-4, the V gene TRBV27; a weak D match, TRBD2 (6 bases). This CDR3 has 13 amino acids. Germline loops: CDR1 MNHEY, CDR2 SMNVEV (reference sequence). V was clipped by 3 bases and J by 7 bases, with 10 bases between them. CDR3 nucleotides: TGTGCCAGCAGTTTTTCAGGGACTAACATTCAGTACTTC. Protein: CASSFSGTNIQYF.